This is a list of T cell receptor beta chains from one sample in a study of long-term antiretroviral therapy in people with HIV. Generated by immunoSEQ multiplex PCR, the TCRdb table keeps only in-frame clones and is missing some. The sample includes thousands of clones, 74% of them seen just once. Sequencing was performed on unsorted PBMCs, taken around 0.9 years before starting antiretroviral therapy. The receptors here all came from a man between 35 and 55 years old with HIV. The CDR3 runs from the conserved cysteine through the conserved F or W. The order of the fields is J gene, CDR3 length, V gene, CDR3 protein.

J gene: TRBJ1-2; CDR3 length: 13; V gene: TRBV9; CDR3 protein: CASSATGGDGYTF
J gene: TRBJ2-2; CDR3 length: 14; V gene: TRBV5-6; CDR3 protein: CASSLATVFGELFF
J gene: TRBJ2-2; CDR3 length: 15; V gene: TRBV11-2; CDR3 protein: CASSPSGTFTGELFF
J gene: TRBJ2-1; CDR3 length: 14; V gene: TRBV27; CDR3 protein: CASSGRGSYNEQFF
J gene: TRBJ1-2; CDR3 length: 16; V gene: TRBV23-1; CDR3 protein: CASPQPRDRVNYGYTF
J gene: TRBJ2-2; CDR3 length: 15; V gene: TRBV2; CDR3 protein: CASRADRTNTGELFF
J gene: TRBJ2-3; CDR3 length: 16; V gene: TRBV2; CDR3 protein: CASSAGLAGDKDTQYF
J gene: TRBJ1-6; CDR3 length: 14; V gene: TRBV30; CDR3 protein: CAWSVQGADSPLHF
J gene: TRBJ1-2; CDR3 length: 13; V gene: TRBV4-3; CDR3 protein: CASSHDRGHGYTF
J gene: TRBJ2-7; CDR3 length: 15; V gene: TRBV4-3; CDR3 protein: CASSQAGGTSYEQYF
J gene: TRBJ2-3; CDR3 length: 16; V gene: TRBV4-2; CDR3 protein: CASSQGSGGAADTQYF
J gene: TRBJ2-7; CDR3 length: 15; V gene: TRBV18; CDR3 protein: CASSRRVGKLDEQYF
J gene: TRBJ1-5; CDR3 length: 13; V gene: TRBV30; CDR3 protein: CAWSGTGDQPQHF
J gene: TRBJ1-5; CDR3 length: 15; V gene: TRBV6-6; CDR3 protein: CASSTGTVGDQPQHF
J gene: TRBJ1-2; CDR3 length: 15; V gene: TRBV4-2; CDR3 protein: CASSQGGQGNYGYTF
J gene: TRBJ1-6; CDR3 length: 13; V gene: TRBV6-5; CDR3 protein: CASSLREHSPLHF
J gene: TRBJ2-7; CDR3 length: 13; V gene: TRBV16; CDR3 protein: CASSQLSPYEQYF
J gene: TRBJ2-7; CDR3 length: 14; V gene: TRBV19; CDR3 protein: CASSLTGTPYEQYF
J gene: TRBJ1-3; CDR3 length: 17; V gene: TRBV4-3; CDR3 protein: CASSHGRELNSGNTIYF
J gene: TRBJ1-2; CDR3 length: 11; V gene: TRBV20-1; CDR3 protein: CSASPGLGYTF
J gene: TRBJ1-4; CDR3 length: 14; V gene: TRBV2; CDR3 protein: CASSRQGEVKKLFF
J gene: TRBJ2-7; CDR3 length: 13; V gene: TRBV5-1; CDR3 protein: CASSPGRTYEQYF
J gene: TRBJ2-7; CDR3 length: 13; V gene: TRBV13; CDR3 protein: CASSFGTTYEQYF
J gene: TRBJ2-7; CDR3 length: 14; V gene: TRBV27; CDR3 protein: CASSLKAYAYEQYF
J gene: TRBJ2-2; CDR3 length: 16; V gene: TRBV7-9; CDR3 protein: CASSSLAGGNTGELFF
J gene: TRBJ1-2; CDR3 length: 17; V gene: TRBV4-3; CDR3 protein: CASSQAGTGGTNYGYTF
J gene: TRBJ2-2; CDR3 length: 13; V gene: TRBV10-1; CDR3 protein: CASSDRDTGELFF
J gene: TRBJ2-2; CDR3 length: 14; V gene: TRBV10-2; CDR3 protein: CASSDGRNTGELFF
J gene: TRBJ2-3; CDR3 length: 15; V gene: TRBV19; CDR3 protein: CASSISGGSTDTQYF
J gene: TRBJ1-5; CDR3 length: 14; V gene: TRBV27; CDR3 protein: CATRRTGQNQPQHF
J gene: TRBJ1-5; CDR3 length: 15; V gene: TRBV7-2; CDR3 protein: CASSLTGDSNQPQHF
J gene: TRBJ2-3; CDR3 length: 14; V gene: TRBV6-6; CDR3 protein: CASRQDPSTDTQYF
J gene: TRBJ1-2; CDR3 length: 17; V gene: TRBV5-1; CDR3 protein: CASSFGSSDPLNYGYTF
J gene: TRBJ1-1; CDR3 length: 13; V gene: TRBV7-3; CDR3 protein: CASSSGMGTEAFF
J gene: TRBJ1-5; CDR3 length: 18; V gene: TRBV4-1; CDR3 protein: CASSQERLSSGPNQPQHF
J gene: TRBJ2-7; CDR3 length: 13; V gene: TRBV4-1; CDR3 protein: CASSQTSSYEQYF
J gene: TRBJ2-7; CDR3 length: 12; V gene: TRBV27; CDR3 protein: CASSLGGHEQYF
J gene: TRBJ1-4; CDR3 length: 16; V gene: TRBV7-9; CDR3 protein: CASSLGGQGTNEKLFF
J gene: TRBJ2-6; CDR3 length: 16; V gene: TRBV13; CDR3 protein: CASSHGRVSGANVLTF
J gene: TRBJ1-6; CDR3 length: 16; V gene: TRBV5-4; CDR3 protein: CASSLGGPAGNSPLHF
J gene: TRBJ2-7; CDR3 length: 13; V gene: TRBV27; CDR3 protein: CASRRQEAYEQYF